This is a list of T cell receptor beta chains from one sample in a study of T cell responses to AZD1222 COVID-19 vaccine. Clones were sequenced by immunoSEQ multiplex PCR, and TCRdb holds only the in-frame ones, with some missing. The table lists 75,000 to 95,000 clones, under 90% of them singletons. Source: peripheral blood, taken on day 0 of MenACWY control vaccination. The receptors stem from an adult in good health. Each CDR3 is given with its conserved first and last residue. The order of the fields is J gene, V gene, D gene, clone size, CDR3 length, CDR3 DNA, CDR3 protein. D genes are given only for firm matches. For some rows the clone size is stated as once, few or many, or as a class when expanded; others skip it.

>TRBJ1-5|TRBV7-8|-|-|15
TGTGCCAGCAGCTTAGCTGTAAATAGCAATCAGCCCCAGCATTTT
CASSLAVNSNQPQHF
>TRBJ2-7|TRBV6-7|-|-|17
TGTGCCAGCAGTTACTCGTGTGCGATGGGGCAACCCTACGAGCAGTACTTC
CASSYSCAMGQPYEQYF
>TRBJ2-2|TRBV24-1|-|few|14
TGTGCCACCAGTGCGGGGCTGAACACCGGGGAGCTGTTTTTT
CATSAGLNTGELFF
>TRBJ2-6|TRBV6-4|TRBD1|-|17
TGTGCCAGCAGTGGTGGGACAGGGGATTCTGGGGCCAACGTCCTGACTTTC
CASSGGTGDSGANVLTF
>TRBJ1-4|TRBV7-2|-|-|15
TGTGCCAGCAGCTCCTCGGGCAGGGGACGGGAAAAACTGTTTTTT
CASSSSGRGREKLFF
>TRBJ1-5|TRBV27|-|-|15
TGTGCCAGCAGTCGGGGTATGATGGGCAATCAGCCCCAGCATTTT
CASSRGMMGNQPQHF
>TRBJ1-2|TRBV7-3|TRBD1|-|14
TGTGCCAGCAGCTTAGACAGGGACGGTTATGGCTACACCTTC
CASSLDRDGYGYTF
>TRBJ1-1|TRBV5-1|-|once|16
TGCGCCAGCAGCTTGGCCGGCAGCGGATCGGGGACTGAAGCTTTCTTT
CASSLAGSGSGTEAFF
>TRBJ1-2|TRBV27|TRBD1|-|16
TGTGCCAGCAGACCAACGACAGGGGAAAATAACTATGGCTACACCTTC
CASRPTTGENNYGYTF
>TRBJ2-2|TRBV18|-|-|16
TGTGCCAGCTCACCTCTGGCCCTCGCGGTTACCGGGGAGCTGTTTTTT
CASSPLALAVTGELFF
>TRBJ1-6|TRBV28|TRBD1|few|15
TGTGCCAGCAGTTTATCAGACAGGGCCTGGGCACCCCTCCACTTT
CASSLSDRAWAPLHF
>TRBJ2-7|TRBV13|-|-|13
TGTGCCAGCAGCTTTAGGGGTAACGACGAGCAGTACTTC
CASSFRGNDEQYF
>TRBJ2-3|TRBV14|TRBD2|-|16
TGTGCCAGCAGCTCGACTAGCCGGGTTAGCACAGATACGCAGTATTTT
CASSSTSRVSTDTQYF